This T cell receptor (beta chain) was sequenced for a study of shared clonotypes between healthy human individuals. At deep level, the assay was performed. Using immunoSEQ multiplex PCR, the repertoire was profiled, and TCRdb retains in-frame clones only, with some absent. In the table there are approximately 2.5 million clones, over 85% of which are singletons. Germline V CDR1 and CDR2: SGHVS, FQNEAQ. Trimming removed 5 bases from V and 6 bases from J; junction bases left unmatched: 9. The CDR3 covers 16 residues. The authors divided CD4+ cells into CD45RA+ naive and CD45RA-negative memory subsets. Sequenced sample: naive CD4+ T cells from PBMCs. Described subset: CD45RA+ positively selected. The receptor was derived from a man younger than 35 in good health. Some clones in this sample may be carry-over from other donors' samples. The chain employs TRBV7-8 and TRBJ1-4, with 10 bases lining up with TRBD1. CDR3 protein: CASSRGRGTGDEKLFF. DNA of the CDR3: TGTGCCAGCAGCCGCGGCAGGGGGACAGGGGATGAAAAACTGTTTTTT.